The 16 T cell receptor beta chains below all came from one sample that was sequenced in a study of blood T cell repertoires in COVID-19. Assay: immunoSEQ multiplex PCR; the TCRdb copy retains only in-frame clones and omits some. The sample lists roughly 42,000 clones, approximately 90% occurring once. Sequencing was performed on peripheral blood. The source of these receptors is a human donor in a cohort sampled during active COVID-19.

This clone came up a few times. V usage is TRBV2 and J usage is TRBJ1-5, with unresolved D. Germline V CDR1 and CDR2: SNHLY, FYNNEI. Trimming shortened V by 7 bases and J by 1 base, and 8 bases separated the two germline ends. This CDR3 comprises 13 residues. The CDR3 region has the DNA TGTGCCAGCACTTGGGAGAGCAATCAGCCCCAGCATTTT. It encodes CASTWESNQPQHF.

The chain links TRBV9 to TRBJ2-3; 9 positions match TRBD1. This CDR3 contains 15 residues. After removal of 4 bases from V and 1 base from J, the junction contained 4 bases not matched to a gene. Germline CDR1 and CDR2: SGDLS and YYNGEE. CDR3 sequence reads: CASSTRTGGTDTQYF. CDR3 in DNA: TGTGCCAGCAGCACCCGGACAGGGGGCACAGATACGCAGTATTTT.

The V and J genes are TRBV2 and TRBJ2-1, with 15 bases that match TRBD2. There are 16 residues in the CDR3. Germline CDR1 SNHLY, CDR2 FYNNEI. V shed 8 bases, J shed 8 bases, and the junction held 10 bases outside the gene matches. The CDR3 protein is CASGWTSGGAKDEQFF. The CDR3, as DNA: TGTGCCAGCGGTTGGACTAGCGGGGGGGCCAAGGATGAGCAGTTCTTC.

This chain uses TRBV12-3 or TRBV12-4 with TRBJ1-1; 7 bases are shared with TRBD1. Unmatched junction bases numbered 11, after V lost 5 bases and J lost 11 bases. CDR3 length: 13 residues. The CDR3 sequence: CASSAQGQLYAFF. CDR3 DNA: TGTGCCAGCAGTGCACAGGGGCAGTTGTATGCTTTCTTT.

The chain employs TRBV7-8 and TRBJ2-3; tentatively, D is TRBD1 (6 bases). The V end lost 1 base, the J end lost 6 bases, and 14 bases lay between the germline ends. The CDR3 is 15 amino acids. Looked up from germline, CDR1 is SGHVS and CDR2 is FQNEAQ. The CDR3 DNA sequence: TGTGCCAGCAGCTTAGATAGGGGGAGTGCGGATACGCAGTATTTT. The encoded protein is CASSLDRGSADTQYF. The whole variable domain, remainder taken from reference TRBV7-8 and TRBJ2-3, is GAGVSQSPRYKVAKRGQDVALRCDPISGHVSLFWYQQALGQGPEFLTYFQNEAQLDKSGLPSDRFFAERPEGSVSTLKIQRTQQEDSAVYLCASSLDRGSADTQYFGPGTRLTVL.

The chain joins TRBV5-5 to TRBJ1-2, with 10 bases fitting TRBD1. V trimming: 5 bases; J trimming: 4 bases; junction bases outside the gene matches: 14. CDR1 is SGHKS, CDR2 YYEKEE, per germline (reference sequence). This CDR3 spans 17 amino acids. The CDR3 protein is CASRSTPGQGIIYGYTF. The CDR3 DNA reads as TGTGCCAGCAGGAGTACCCCGGGACAGGGGATTATCTATGGCTACACCTTC.

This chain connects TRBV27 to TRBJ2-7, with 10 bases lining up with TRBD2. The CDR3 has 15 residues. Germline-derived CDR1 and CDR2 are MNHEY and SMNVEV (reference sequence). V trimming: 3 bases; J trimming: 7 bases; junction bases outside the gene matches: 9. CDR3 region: CASSFASGRVWEQYF. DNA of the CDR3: TGTGCCAGCAGTTTTGCGAGCGGGAGGGTGTGGGAGCAGTACTTC.

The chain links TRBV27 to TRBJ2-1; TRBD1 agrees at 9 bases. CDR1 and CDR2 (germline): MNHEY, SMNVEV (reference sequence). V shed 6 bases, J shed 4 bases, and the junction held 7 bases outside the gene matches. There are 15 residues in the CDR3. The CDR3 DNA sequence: TGTGCCAGCAGCCACTGGGACAGGGATTACAATGAGCAGTTCTTC. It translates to CASSHWDRDYNEQFF.

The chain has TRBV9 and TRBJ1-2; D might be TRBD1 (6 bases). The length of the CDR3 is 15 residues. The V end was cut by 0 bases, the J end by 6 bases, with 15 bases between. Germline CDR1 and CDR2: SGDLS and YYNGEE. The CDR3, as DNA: TGTGCCAGCAGCGTAGAGGTGACAGGCGGCGATGGCTACACCTTC. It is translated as CASSVEVTGGDGYTF.

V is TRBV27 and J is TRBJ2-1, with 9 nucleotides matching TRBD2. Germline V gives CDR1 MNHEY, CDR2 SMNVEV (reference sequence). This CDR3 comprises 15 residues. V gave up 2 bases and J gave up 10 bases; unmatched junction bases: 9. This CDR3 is CASSLGVAGVGEQFF. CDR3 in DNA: TGTGCCAGCAGTTTAGGGGTAGCGGGAGTGGGAGAGCAGTTCTTC.

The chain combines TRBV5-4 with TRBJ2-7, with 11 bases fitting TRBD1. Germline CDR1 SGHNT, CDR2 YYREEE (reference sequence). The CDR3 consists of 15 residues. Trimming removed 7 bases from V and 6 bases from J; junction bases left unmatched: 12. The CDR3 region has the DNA TGTGCCAGCGGACAGGGGGCGAGTGGAATTGGCGAGCAGTACTTC. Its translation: CASGQGASGIGEQYF.

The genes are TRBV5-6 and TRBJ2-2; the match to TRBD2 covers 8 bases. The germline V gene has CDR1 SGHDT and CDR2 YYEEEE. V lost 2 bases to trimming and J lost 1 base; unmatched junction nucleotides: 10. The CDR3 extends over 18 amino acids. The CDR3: CASSFRLAGLLNTGELFF. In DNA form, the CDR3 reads TGTGCCAGCAGCTTTCGGCTAGCGGGTCTACTGAACACCGGGGAGCTGTTTTTT.

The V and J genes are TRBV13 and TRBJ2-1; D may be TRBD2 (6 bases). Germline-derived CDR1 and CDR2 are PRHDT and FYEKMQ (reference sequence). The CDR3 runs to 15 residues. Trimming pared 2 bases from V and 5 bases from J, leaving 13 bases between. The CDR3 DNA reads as TGTGCCAGCAGCTTAATACGCGGGGTAAACAATGAGCAGTTCTTC. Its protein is CASSLIRGVNNEQFF. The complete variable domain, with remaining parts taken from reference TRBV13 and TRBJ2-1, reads AAGVIQSPRHLIKEKRETATLKCYPIPRHDTVYWYQQGPGQDPQFLISFYEKMQSDKGSIPDRFSAQQFSDYHSELNMSSLELGDSALYFCASSLIRGVNNEQFFGPGTRLTVL.

CDR3 amino acids: CASSLTSWQGGTGELFF. The CDR3 nucleotides are TGTGCCAGCAGCTTAACGTCATGGCAGGGCGGCACCGGGGAGCTGTTTTTT. The genes are TRBV7-9 and TRBJ2-2; tentative D call: TRBD1 (5 bases). Trimming pared 2 bases from V and 4 bases from J, leaving 17 bases between. Germline V lookup: CDR1 SEHNR, CDR2 FQNEAQ (reference sequence). This CDR3 comprises 17 residues.

CDR3 nucleotides: TGTGCCAGCAGCTCCCGGACAAACGAGCAGTACTTC. Its protein product is CASSSRTNEQYF. The V and J genes are TRBV9 and TRBJ2-7; TRBD1 might be the D (5 bases). Germline CDR1 and CDR2: SGDLS and YYNGEE. V shed 4 bases and J shed 5 bases, with 10 bases lying between them. The CDR3 runs to 12 residues.

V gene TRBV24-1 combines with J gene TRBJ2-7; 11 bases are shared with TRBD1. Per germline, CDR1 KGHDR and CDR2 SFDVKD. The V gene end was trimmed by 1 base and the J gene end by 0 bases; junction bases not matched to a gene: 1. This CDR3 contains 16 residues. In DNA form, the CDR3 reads TGTGCCACCAGTGATTTCGGGACAGGGGGCTCCTACGAGCAGTACTTC. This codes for CATSDFGTGGSYEQYF.